These T cell receptor beta chains were read from a single sample in a study of graft-versus-host responses after intestinal transplantation. Repertoires were generated with immunoSEQ multiplex PCR, while TCRdb's copy carries only in-frame clones and drops some. The sample has more than 20,000 clones, roughly nine tenths seen once. The input for sequencing was PBMCs, taken more than 64 days after intestinal transplantation. The receptors were sampled from a human patient who received an intestinal transplant, so some T cells may come from the graft donor. Both conserved end residues are part of each CDR3. Each record gives: CDR3 protein, CDR3 DNA, J gene, V gene, D gene, clone size. A D gene is named only where the DNA matches it firmly. Where a row states a size, it is once, few, many or the class of an expanded clone; other rows omit it.

cdr3_aa: CASSKTGTPYGYTF
cdr3_nt: TGTGCCAGCAGCAAAACCGGGACACCTTATGGCTACACCTTC
j_call: TRBJ1-2
v_call: TRBV7-9
d_call: .
clone_size: .

cdr3_aa: CASSLVPQGEGTQYF
cdr3_nt: TGTGCCAGCAGTTTAGTACCACAGGGAGAAGGGACCCAGTACTTC
j_call: TRBJ2-5
v_call: TRBV27
d_call: .
clone_size: once

cdr3_aa: CASSQSGQGYEQYF
cdr3_nt: TGTGCCAGCAGCCAATCCGGACAGGGATACGAGCAGTACTTC
j_call: TRBJ2-7
v_call: TRBV14
d_call: TRBD1
clone_size: once

cdr3_aa: CAWSVVAGTDTQYF
cdr3_nt: TGTGCCTGGAGTGTAGTGGCGGGCACAGATACGCAGTATTTT
j_call: TRBJ2-3
v_call: TRBV30
d_call: .
clone_size: .

cdr3_aa: CASSFGLEPTDTQYF
cdr3_nt: TGTGCCAGCAGCTTTGGACTGGAACCCACAGATACGCAGTATTTT
j_call: TRBJ2-3
v_call: TRBV11-2
d_call: .
clone_size: .

cdr3_aa: CASSPTSGGDSNEQFF
cdr3_nt: TGCGCCAGCAGTCCCACTAGCGGGGGGGACAGCAATGAGCAGTTCTTC
j_call: TRBJ2-1
v_call: TRBV4-3
d_call: TRBD2
clone_size: .

cdr3_aa: CASSFTGADGNTIYF
cdr3_nt: TGTGCCAGCAGCTTTACAGGGGCGGATGGAAACACCATATATTTT
j_call: TRBJ1-3
v_call: TRBV11-2
d_call: TRBD1
clone_size: .

cdr3_aa: CASSSKSTGDHEQFF
cdr3_nt: TGTGCCAGCAGCTCCAAATCTACGGGGGACCATGAGCAGTTCTTC
j_call: TRBJ2-1
v_call: TRBV5-4
d_call: .
clone_size: .

cdr3_aa: CAISDNYNEQFF
cdr3_nt: TGTGCCATCAGCGACAACTACAATGAGCAGTTCTTC
j_call: TRBJ2-1
v_call: TRBV10-3
d_call: .
clone_size: .

cdr3_aa: CASSLNRAGSYEQYF
cdr3_nt: TGTGCCAGCAGCTTGAACCGTGCGGGGTCCTACGAGCAGTACTTC
j_call: TRBJ2-7
v_call: TRBV5-5
d_call: .
clone_size: .